What follows is one T cell receptor (beta chain) and its context. Some clones are missing from TCRdb's copy, which holds only in-frame ones; the method was immunoSEQ multiplex PCR. The data show tens of thousands of clones, with around 90% seen just once and approximately 4.8% held by the top ten. The source of the sample is a study of resident and recirculating memory T cells in vitiligo. V was cut by 1 base and J by 4 bases, with 13 bases left in between. This CDR3 has 15 residues. In germline, CDR1 is SEHNR, CDR2 FQNEAQ (reference sequence). This sequence originates from a male donor with vitiligo. Sequenced: blood. The chain links TRBV7-9 to TRBJ1-2, with D possibly TRBD1 on 5 matching bases. DNA of the CDR3: TGTGCCAGCAGCTTAGAGAGCGCGGGGCTCTATGGCTACACCTTC. Its translation: CASSLESAGLYGYTF.